The rows below give T cell receptor beta chains drawn from one sample of a study of cytomegalovirus exposure and HLA in healthy donors. Libraries were prepared by immunoSEQ multiplex PCR; TCRdb keeps only in-frame clonotypes and omits some of them. The table gives about 110,000 clones; the top ten clones make up about 0.58% of it. Material for sequencing was PBMCs. Every receptor here comes from a man over 45 in good health and CMV-seronegative. CDR3s include the opening cysteine and the closing phenylalanine or tryptophan. A D gene is named only where the DNA matches it firmly.

D | J | V | length | DNA | CDR3
TRBD1 | TRBJ2-7 | TRBV5-5 | 15 | TGTGCCAGCGGTAATCCGGACAGGGACTCCTACGAGCAGTACTTC | CASGNPDRDSYEQYF
. | TRBJ2-5 | TRBV6-6 | 16 | TGTGCCAGCAGTTACCGCTCCGGGACTGGAAAAGAGACCCAGTACTTC | CASSYRSGTGKETQYF
. | TRBJ2-2 | TRBV5-4 | 13 | TGTGCCAGCAGCTTGGTAGTCTCCGGGGAGCTGTTTTTT | CASSLVVSGELFF
TRBD2 | TRBJ2-7 | TRBV6-6 | 16 | TGTGCCAGCAGCCAACCCGGACTAGCGGGAGCCTACGAGCAGTACTTC | CASSQPGLAGAYEQYF
TRBD2 | TRBJ2-5 | TRBV18 | 16 | TGTGCCAGCTCACCCGACCGGCGGGGGGCGGAGGAGACCCAGTACTTC | CASSPDRRGAEETQYF
TRBD1 | TRBJ2-6 | TRBV27 | 18 | TGTGCCAGCAGTCCAGCCGGGACAGGGGCGCCTGGGGCCAACGTCCTGACTTTC | CASSPAGTGAPGANVLTF
. | TRBJ1-5 | TRBV27 | 13 | TGTGCCAGCAGTTCCGGGTGGGATCAGCCCCAGCATTTT | CASSSGWDQPQHF
. | TRBJ1-2 | TRBV2 | 14 | TGTGCCAGCAGGGGACAAGAAACCGTCTATGGCTACACCTTC | CASRGQETVYGYTF
. | TRBJ1-2 | TRBV7-9 | 17 | TGTGCCAGCAGCTTATGGGAGACTCCCATCAATTCCTATGGCTACACCTTC | CASSLWETPINSYGYTF
TRBD1 | TRBJ1-2 | TRBV9 | 14 | TGTGCCAGCAGCGAGGGGGCCAGGGACTATGGCTACACCTTC | CASSEGARDYGYTF
TRBD2 | TRBJ2-3 | TRBV7-2 | 15 | TGTGCCAGCAGCCGCAGACTAGCTCCGAGCGATACGCAGTATTTT | CASSRRLAPSDTQYF
TRBD2 | TRBJ2-1 | TRBV5-1 | 15 | TGCGCCAGCAGCCTGACTAGCGGGAGTCACAATGAGCAGTTCTTC | CASSLTSGSHNEQFF
TRBD1 | TRBJ1-4 | TRBV11-2 | 17 | TGTGCCAGCAGCGGGGGCAGGGGGAGAGCAACTAATGAAAAACTGTTTTTT | CASSGGRGRATNEKLFF
TRBD1 | TRBJ1-1 | TRBV5-4 | 18 | TGTGCCAGCAGCCCACGGGACAGGGGCGGGGAGGGGTGGACTGAAGCTTTCTTT | CASSPRDRGGEGWTEAFF
TRBD1 | TRBJ1-4 | TRBV6-6 | 11 | TGTGCCAGCACCCCGGGCAGGGGGCTGTTTTTT | CASTPGRGLFF
TRBD1 | TRBJ1-2 | TRBV28 | 15 | TGTGCCAGCAGTTTACAAACAGGGGAGAACTATGGCTACACCTTC | CASSLQTGENYGYTF
TRBD2 | TRBJ2-1 | TRBV10-1 | 15 | TGCGCCAGCAGTGAGTCTAGCGGGGGTTACAATGAGCAGTTCTTC | CASSESSGGYNEQFF
. | TRBJ1-2 | TRBV6-1 | 14 | TGTGCCAGCAGTGAAGACAGGCGATACTATGGCTACACCTTC | CASSEDRRYYGYTF
. | TRBJ1-1 | TRBV7-2 | 15 | TGTGCCAGCAGCCCGGGTTTGTTTCGGGGGTCTGAAGCTTTCTTT | CASSPGLFRGSEAFF
. | TRBJ2-6 | TRBV4-1 | 16 | TGCGCCAGCAGCCAAGCCAACAGCGGTGGGGCCAACGTCCTGACTTTC | CASSQANSGGANVLTF
. | TRBJ1-6 | TRBV6-5 | 15 | TGTGCCAGCAGTTACTCGAGCCAAGATAATTCACCCCTCCACTTT | CASSYSSQDNSPLHF
TRBD2 | TRBJ2-2 | TRBV4-3 | 18 | TGCGCCAGCAGCCAAGAGACGGGACTAGCGGGGAACACCGGGGAGCTGTTTTTT | CASSQETGLAGNTGELFF
TRBD1 | TRBJ2-5 | TRBV18 | 15 | TGTGCCAGCTCACCAAGTCCCGACAGGGTAGGGACCCAGTACTTC | CASSPSPDRVGTQYF
. | TRBJ1-5 | TRBV6-5 | 14 | TGTGCCAGCAAGGGGGGGCATCCTAATCAGCCCCAGCATTTT | CASKGGHPNQPQHF
. | TRBJ1-1 | TRBV18 | 12 | TGTGCCAGCTCACTCCAGACAGCTGAAGCTTTCTTT | CASSLQTAEAFF
TRBD1 | TRBJ2-3 | TRBV5-4 | 17 | TGTGCCAGCAGCGCCTCTCCGGGACAGGGGGGGACAGATACGCAGTATTTT | CASSASPGQGGTDTQYF
TRBD1 | TRBJ1-4 | TRBV2 | 14 | TGTGCCAGCAGTGGCGGGACAGCTTATGAAAAACTGTTTTTT | CASSGGTAYEKLFF
. | TRBJ2-3 | TRBV2 | 16 | TGTGCCAGCAGTGAAATGTTGGGCAGAGTCACAGATACGCAGTATTTT | CASSEMLGRVTDTQYF
TRBD1 | TRBJ1-2 | TRBV7-9 | 15 | TGTGCCAGCAGCTCCCACCCAACAGGGGTCGGTGGCTACACCTTC | CASSSHPTGVGGYTF
TRBD1 | TRBJ1-2 | TRBV4-1 | 19 | TGCGCCAGCAGCCCGACCCGAGACAGGGGTACCATCAGGCACTATGGCTACACCTTC | CASSPTRDRGTIRHYGYTF
. | TRBJ2-1 | TRBV9 | 14 | TGTGCCAGCAGCCCCTGGGGAGGCTACAATGAGCAGTTCTTC | CASSPWGGYNEQFF
. | TRBJ1-5 | TRBV7-2 | 13 | TGTGCCAGCAGCTTAACCAGGAATCAGCCCCAGCATTTT | CASSLTRNQPQHF
TRBD1 | TRBJ1-4 | TRBV13 | 17 | TGTGCCAGCAGCAAAAGCCGACAGGGGGCAACTAATGAAAAACTGTTTTTT | CASSKSRQGATNEKLFF
. | TRBJ2-1 | TRBV7-9 | 16 | TGTGCCAGCAGTTTCCCCCCCGGGAGTGCCTACAATGAGCAGTTCTTC | CASSFPPGSAYNEQFF
TRBD1 | TRBJ2-7 | TRBV7-9 | 18 | TGTGCCAGCAGCTTACTTATAAGGGGACAGGGACTTTCCTACGAGCAGTACTTC | CASSLLIRGQGLSYEQYF
TRBD1 | TRBJ2-1 | TRBV7-9 | 13 | TGTGCCAGCAGCCGGGGACAGGGGGAAGAGCAGTTCTTC | CASSRGQGEEQFF
. | TRBJ2-5 | TRBV7-9 | 17 | TGTGCCAGCAGCAACTACGGGGGACCCCAGAGTCAAGAGACCCAGTACTTC | CASSNYGGPQSQETQYF
. | TRBJ1-5 | TRBV5-6 | 16 | TGTGCCAGCAGCTTGGCAGTCCAGGGGAGCAATCAGCCCCAGCATTTT | CASSLAVQGSNQPQHF
. | TRBJ2-3 | TRBV20-1 | 11 | TGCAGTGCCTACAGCCCGAATACGCAGTATTTT | CSAYSPNTQYF
TRBD1 | TRBJ2-5 | TRBV5-6 | 15 | TGTGCCAGCAGCGGTGCCGACAGGGGAGGCGAGACCCAGTACTTC | CASSGADRGGETQYF
TRBD1 | TRBJ1-5 | TRBV7-9 | 14 | TGTGCCAGCAGTCCAACAGGGGATGGACAGCCCCAGCATTTT | CASSPTGDGQPQHF
. | TRBJ2-5 | TRBV20-1 | 10 | TGCAGTGCTAGAATCTGCGGGATTGACTTC | CSARICGIDF
. | TRBJ2-1 | TRBV4-3 | 16 | TGCGCCAGCAGCCAAGATGTAGGGGGAGGGGGCAATGAGCAGTTCTTC | CASSQDVGGGGNEQFF
. | TRBJ2-7 | TRBV10-3 | 13 | TGTGCCATCACCGAACGAGGTCCCAACGAGCAGTACTTC | CAITERGPNEQYF
. | TRBJ1-2 | TRBV6-5 | 14 | TGTGCCAGCAGACCAGGGAGGGGGGTAGAGGGCTACACCTTC | CASRPGRGVEGYTF
TRBD1 | TRBJ1-6 | TRBV7-2 | 15 | TGTGCCAGCAACAACGGGGGGACAGGGAGTTCACCCCTCCACTTT | CASNNGGTGSSPLHF
TRBD1 | TRBJ2-7 | TRBV5-4 | 14 | TGTGCCAGCACCCACCGGGACAGAAACTACGAGCAGTACTTC | CASTHRDRNYEQYF
. | TRBJ2-7 | TRBV5-6 | 13 | TGTGCCAGCAGCTTTGGCAGGGGCGACGAGCAGTACTTC | CASSFGRGDEQYF
. | TRBJ2-2 | TRBV27 | 15 | TGTGCCAGCCGACGTAGGGGGGGGAACACCGGGGAGCTGTTTTTT | CASRRRGGNTGELFF
. | TRBJ1-6 | TRBV28 | 17 | TGTGCCAGCACCATTATCGGGGGGAGCTCCTATAATTCACCCCTCCACTTT | CASTIIGGSSYNSPLHF
TRBD2 | TRBJ2-7 | TRBV27 | 17 | TGTGCCAGCAGTTTCATGGGTAGCGGGAGAAACTCCTACGAGCAGTACTTC | CASSFMGSGRNSYEQYF
. | TRBJ2-7 | TRBV10-1 | 13 | TGCGCCAGCAGTTGGAGACGCTTCTACGAGCAGTACTTC | CASSWRRFYEQYF
TRBD1 | TRBJ1-1 | TRBV6-1 | 15 | TGTGCCAGCAGTGAAAGGGGGACAGGGGGCAGTGAAGCTTTCTTT | CASSERGTGGSEAFF
. | TRBJ1-2 | TRBV2 | 15 | TGTGCCAGCAGTGAAACCAGGGGCACCTCGGGTGGCTACACCTTC | CASSETRGTSGGYTF
. | TRBJ2-5 | TRBV29-1 | 13 | TGCAGCGTTGAAGAGCAGGGAGGAGAGACCCAGTACTTC | CSVEEQGGETQYF
TRBD1 | TRBJ1-2 | TRBV15 | 14 | TGTGCCACCAGCAGAGATCTACAGGGGGTCGGCTACACCTTC | CATSRDLQGVGYTF
. | TRBJ1-2 | TRBV4-1 | 14 | TGCGCCAGCAGTGGGACTCGGCTGGCCTATGGCTACACCTTC | CASSGTRLAYGYTF